A selection of T cell receptor beta chains follows, all from one sample in a study of graft-versus-host responses after intestinal transplantation. Their specific antigens are unknown. The repertoire was sequenced with immunoSEQ multiplex PCR; TCRdb's copy has only in-frame clones and lacks some. The sample includes about 99,000 clones, just under 95% of them seen just once. The material sequenced was unstimulated CD8+ T cells sorted from spleen or lymph node cells, taken before transplant. The receptors stem from a human donor who was the organ donor for an intestinal transplant. Each CDR3 is given with its conserved first and last residue. Each record gives: D gene, V gene, clone size, J gene, CDR3 DNA, CDR3 protein. The D gene is left open where the match is weak. Size is stated for part of the rows, as once, few or many counts, or as a class when the clone is expanded.

D: TRBD2; V: TRBV28; size: NA; J: TRBJ2-5; DNA: TGTGCCAGCAAAGCTTTTAGCGGGAGAGAAGAGACCCAGTACTTC; CDR3: CASKAFSGREETQYF
D: NA; V: TRBV6-5; size: NA; J: TRBJ1-1; DNA: TGTGCCAGCAGTTACGGGGAGACGAAACTTTTT; CDR3: CASSYGETKLF
D: TRBD1; V: TRBV5-6; size: NA; J: TRBJ2-7; DNA: TGTGCCAGCAGCTCGGACAGGTACGAGCAGTACTTC; CDR3: CASSSDRYEQYF
D: TRBD2; V: TRBV5-4; size: NA; J: TRBJ2-3; DNA: TGTGCCAGCAGCTTCGGGACTAGCGGGTTCGCTAGCACAGATACGCAGTATTTT; CDR3: CASSFGTSGFASTDTQYF
D: NA; V: TRBV25-1; size: NA; J: TRBJ1-4; DNA: TGTGCCAGCAGTGGATGGGATGGAGGTGAAAAACTGTTTTTT; CDR3: CASSGWDGGEKLFF
D: TRBD2; V: TRBV19; size: NA; J: TRBJ2-3; DNA: TGTGCCAGTAAAAGCGGGGGGGCGTCGGCCACAGATACGCAGTATTTT; CDR3: CASKSGGASATDTQYF
D: TRBD2; V: TRBV15; size: NA; J: TRBJ2-7; DNA: TGTGCCACCAGCAAAGTAGCGGGAAGGGGTCGGTACGAGCAGTACTTC; CDR3: CATSKVAGRGRYEQYF
D: TRBD1; V: TRBV6-6; size: once; J: TRBJ1-2; DNA: TGTGCCAGCAGGGACAGGGGAGGCTACACCTTC; CDR3: CASRDRGGYTF
D: NA; V: TRBV18; size: NA; J: TRBJ2-5; DNA: TGTGCCAGCTCACCCTTACTACCCGGAGAGACCCAGTACTTC; CDR3: CASSPLLPGETQYF
D: NA; V: TRBV7-2; size: NA; J: TRBJ2-1; DNA: TGTGCCAGCAGCCAAGGACAGCTATACGAGCAGTTCTTC; CDR3: CASSQGQLYEQFF
D: NA; V: TRBV6-7; size: NA; J: TRBJ2-2; DNA: TGTGCCAGCAGACCCACAGGGACCGGGGAGCTGTTTTTT; CDR3: CASRPTGTGELFF
D: NA; V: TRBV2; size: NA; J: TRBJ1-2; DNA: TGTGCCAGCAGTGAAGCCCATGGGACTCCTTATGGCTACACCTTC; CDR3: CASSEAHGTPYGYTF
D: NA; V: TRBV11-3; size: NA; J: TRBJ1-6; DNA: TGTGCCAGCAGCTTAAGGACAGAACCCAATAATTCACCCCTCCACTTT; CDR3: CASSLRTEPNNSPLHF
D: TRBD2; V: TRBV7-6; size: NA; J: TRBJ2-3; DNA: TGTGCCAGCAGCTCATACGTTAGGCCTAGCGGGAGAGGCACAGATACGCAGTATTTT; CDR3: CASSSYVRPSGRGTDTQYF
D: NA; V: TRBV25-1; size: few; J: TRBJ1-6; DNA: TGTGCCAGCAGTGACAGAGAGGGCGGATATTCACCCCTCCACTTT; CDR3: CASSDREGGYSPLHF
D: NA; V: TRBV2; size: NA; J: TRBJ1-1; DNA: TGTGCCAGCAGATTCCCAGGGAACACTGAAGCTTTCTTT; CDR3: CASRFPGNTEAFF
D: TRBD1; V: TRBV5-1; size: NA; J: TRBJ1-2; DNA: TGCGCCAGCAGCCTGGGGACAGCTAACTATGGCTACACCTTC; CDR3: CASSLGTANYGYTF
D: NA; V: TRBV11-2; size: NA; J: TRBJ2-7; DNA: TGTGCCAGCAGCTCCCTCCGGGACACCTCTCGGGAGCAGTACTTC; CDR3: CASSSLRDTSREQYF
D: TRBD1; V: TRBV11-2; size: NA; J: TRBJ1-2; DNA: TGTGCCAGCAGCTTAGATCTTGGGACAGGGCAAAGGATCTATGGCTACACCTTC; CDR3: CASSLDLGTGQRIYGYTF
D: TRBD1; V: TRBV2; size: NA; J: TRBJ1-5; DNA: TGTGCCAGCAGTTTACAGGGGCAGTTAGTCAGTCAGCCCCAGCATTTT; CDR3: CASSLQGQLVSQPQHF
D: NA; V: TRBV12-5; size: NA; J: TRBJ2-2; DNA: TGTGCTAGTGGTTTGTGGCCCGGGGAGCTGTTTTTT; CDR3: CASGLWPGELFF
D: NA; V: TRBV27; size: NA; J: TRBJ1-5; DNA: TGTGCCAGCAGACTGACAGGAAAAGCCCATCAGCCCCAGCATTTT; CDR3: CASRLTGKAHQPQHF
D: TRBD2; V: TRBV5-6; size: NA; J: TRBJ2-3; DNA: TGTGCCAGCAGCTCGCGGGAGAGCACAGATACGCAGTATTTT; CDR3: CASSSRESTDTQYF